Described below is a single T cell receptor (beta chain) sequence and its context. This sample stems from a study of PD-1 blockade in classical Hodgkin lymphoma. V dropped 4 bases and J dropped 8 bases, with 19 bases sitting between them. This CDR3 spans 15 amino acids. Germline assignment: CDR1 SGHRS and CDR2 YFSETQ. Every patient relapsed after autologous stem cell transplantation, and brentuximab vedotin exposure varied. Clones were read by immunoSEQ multiplex PCR, and TCRdb kept only the in-frame ones, dropping some. This sample has about 43,000 clones, with about 65% found just once. The chain uses TRBV5-1 and TRBJ2-1, with D possibly being TRBD2 (7 bases). Sequences were derived from peripheral blood mononuclear cells (PBMCs), sampled before the second cycle of nivolumab. The sequence came from a human donor with classical Hodgkin lymphoma. The CDR3 nucleotides read TGCGCCAGCAGCCGGGGGGCGGGATCCTTCGATGAGCAGTTCTTC. It yields the protein CASSRGAGSFDEQFF.